Reported below is one T cell receptor beta chain. Its antigen is not identified. Separation from the 666-subject first cohort characterized the approximately 120-subject validation cohort, to which the donors belonged. The CDR3 contains 12 residues. V lost 6 bases and J lost 7, with 13 bases in between. Germline V gives CDR1 MNHNS, CDR2 SASEGT. The data originate from a study of cytomegalovirus exposure and HLA in healthy donors. Broader study findings: The study flagged fewer than 200 TCR beta chains as cytomegalovirus-associated.

Assay used: immunoSEQ multiplex PCR; TCRdb lists only in-frame clones, some missing. The sample lists 150,000 or so clones; 85% to 90% were seen once. V and J are TRBV6-1 and TRBJ2-7; tentative D call: TRBD2 (6 bases). This clonotype was sampled from a human donor in good health. The sequenced sample was PBMCs. For the CDR3, the DNA is TGTGCCAGCAGGGACGGTGCGGGGGAGCAGTACTTC. This translates into CASRDGAGEQYF.